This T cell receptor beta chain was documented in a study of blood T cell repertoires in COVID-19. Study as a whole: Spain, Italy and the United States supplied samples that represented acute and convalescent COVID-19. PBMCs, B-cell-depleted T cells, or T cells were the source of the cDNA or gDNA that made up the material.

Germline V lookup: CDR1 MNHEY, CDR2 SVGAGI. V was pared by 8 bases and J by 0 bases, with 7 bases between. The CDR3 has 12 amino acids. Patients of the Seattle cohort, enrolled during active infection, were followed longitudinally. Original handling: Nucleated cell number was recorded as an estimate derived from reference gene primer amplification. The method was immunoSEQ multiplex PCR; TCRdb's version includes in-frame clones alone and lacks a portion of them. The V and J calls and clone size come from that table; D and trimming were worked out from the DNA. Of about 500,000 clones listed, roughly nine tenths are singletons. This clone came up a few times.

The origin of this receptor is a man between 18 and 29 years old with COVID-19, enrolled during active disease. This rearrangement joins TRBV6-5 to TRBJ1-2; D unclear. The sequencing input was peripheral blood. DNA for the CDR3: TGTGCCAGCCTACGGGCTAACTATGGCTACACCTTC. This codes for CASLRANYGYTF.